The 6 T cell receptor beta chains reported below all come from one sample, sequenced in a study of cytomegalovirus exposure and HLA in healthy donors. PCR involved 60 Vbeta and 13 Jbeta primers. The method was immunoSEQ multiplex PCR; TCRdb's version includes in-frame clones alone and lacks a portion of them. The table includes about 150,000 clones, 72% detected once. The sequencing input was PBMCs. These receptors all stem from a man aged 40-49 years in good health and CMV-seronegative.

The rearrangement uses TRBV2 and TRBJ1-1, with TRBD1 identical over 8 bases. This CDR3 comprises 14 residues. Trimming at V came to 6 bases and at J to 0 bases, leaving 3 bases not matched to a gene. Germline V gene data show CDR1 as SNHLY and CDR2 as FYNNEI. The DNA of the CDR3 is TGTGCCAGCAGAGAACAGGGGGTGAACACTGAAGCTTTCTTT. Protein: CASREQGVNTEAFF. Complete variable domain (other parts from reference TRBV2 and TRBJ1-1): EPEVTQTPSHQVTQMGQEVILRCVPISNHLYFYWYRQILGQKVEFLVSFYNNEISEKSEIFDDQFSVERPDGSNFTLKIRSTKLEDSAMYFCASREQGVNTEAFFGQGTRLTVV.

The chain links TRBV18 to TRBJ2-5; 10 bases match TRBD2. This CDR3 has 16 amino acids. Germline trimming cut 3 bases from V and 0 bases from J; bases unmatched to any gene: 4. Germline loops: CDR1 KGHSH, CDR2 LQKENI. The CDR3 DNA follows: TGTGCCAGCTCACCGAGTAGCGGGGGGTACCAAGAGACCCAGTACTTC. Translating gives CASSPSSGGYQETQYF.

Here the CDR3 reads CASSQEGADRGPEKLFF. The CDR3 DNA reads TGCGCCAGCAGCCAAGAGGGGGCGGACAGGGGCCCGGAAAAACTGTTTTTT. This chain joins TRBV4-1 and TRBJ1-4, with 9 bases matching TRBD1. The CDR3 covers 17 residues. Germline V gene sequence: CDR1 MGHRA, CDR2 YSYEKL. Trimming at V came to 0 bases and at J to 8 bases, leaving 10 bases not matched to a gene.

This chain joins TRBV5-6 and TRBJ2-5; D is perhaps TRBD2 (6 bases). The germline V gene has CDR1 SGHDT and CDR2 YYEEEE. This CDR3 is 13 amino acids long. Trimming left V 4 bases short and J 2 bases short, with 9 bases between. The CDR3 loop is CASSRAGQETQYF. The CDR3 nucleotides read TGTGCCAGCAGCCGAGCGGGTCAAGAGACCCAGTACTTC.

This clone was detected only once. The chain employs TRBV15 and TRBJ1-2; 10 bases align to TRBD1. The junction had 5 bases not matched to a gene; V was cut back by 6 bases and J by 1 base. Germline V gene data show CDR1 as LNHNV and CDR2 as YYDKDF (reference sequence). The CDR3 consists of 15 residues. The CDR3, as DNA: TGTGCCACCAGGTTCGACAGGGGGCTTAACTATGGCTACACCTTC. It yields the protein CATRFDRGLNYGYTF.

The chain is built from TRBV19 and TRBJ1-2; D uncertain. The V end lost 3 bases, the J end lost 8 bases, and 16 bases lay between the germline ends. The CDR3 length is 14 residues. CDR1 and CDR2 (germline): LNHDA, SQIVND (reference sequence). This CDR3 is CASSMLSASGGYTF. CDR3 nucleotide sequence: TGTGCCAGTAGTATGCTCTCTGCCAGTGGCGGCTACACCTTC.